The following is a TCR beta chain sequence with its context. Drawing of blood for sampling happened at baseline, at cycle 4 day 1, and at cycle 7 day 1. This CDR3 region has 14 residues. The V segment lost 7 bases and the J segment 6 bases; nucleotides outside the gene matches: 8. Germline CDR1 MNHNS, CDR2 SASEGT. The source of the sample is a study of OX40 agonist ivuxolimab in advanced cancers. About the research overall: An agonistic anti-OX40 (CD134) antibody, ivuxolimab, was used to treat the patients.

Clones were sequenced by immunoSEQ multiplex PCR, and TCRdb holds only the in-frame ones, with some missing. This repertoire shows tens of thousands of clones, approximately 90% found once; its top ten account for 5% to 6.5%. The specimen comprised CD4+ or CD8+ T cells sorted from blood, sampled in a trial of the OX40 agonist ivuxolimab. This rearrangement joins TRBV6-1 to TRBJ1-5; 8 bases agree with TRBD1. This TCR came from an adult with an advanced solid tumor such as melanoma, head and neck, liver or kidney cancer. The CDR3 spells CASTFDRGGQPQHF. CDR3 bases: TGTGCCAGCACCTTTGACAGGGGTGGTCAGCCCCAGCATTTT.